This T cell receptor beta chain originates from a study of cytomegalovirus exposure and HLA in healthy donors (dated by TCRdb to 2017 to 2019). For context, the study as a whole: An earlier analysis of some 550 of the donors reported about 250 Gb of sequence data and around 120 million unique TCR beta sequences from 150 million to 200 million T cells. To decide whether each TCR beta V gene segment behaved as functional or pseudogenic, an earlier analysis of some 600 of the donors relied on high-throughput TCR beta sequencing. Rather than drawing on any new phenotypic data, the later analysis identified candidate immune exposures from TCR beta sequences and the way those sequences occurred across donors. Alongside the repertoire data, information on donor age, sex, ethnicity and CMV serostatus was compiled. Typing coverage differed by locus: A, B, C, DRB1 and DQB1 were typed in roughly 620-630 donors, DQA1 in roughly 500, DPA1 in over 600, and DPB1 in 450 to 480. The aim of the study was to test whether cataloging public T cell receptors could identify signatures of past pathogen exposure. The study used immunosequencing to profile the T cell repertoires of 600 to 850 subjects and linked those repertoires to cytomegalovirus serostatus. Class I and class II HLA loci were covered by the typing at four-digit resolution. About five DR-DQ haplotypes were handled as single units for association and clustering, since linkage in the cohort was strong. Besides the first cohort of 550 to 750 subjects, a separate validation cohort made up of 120 different subjects was used. Genome-wide SNP genotypes for about 60% of the roughly 670 donors were used in a later genetic analysis, which treated that subset as a discovery cohort. A later analysis re-analyzed previously published TCR beta repertoires from about 600 donors and added high-resolution HLA genotyping to study TCR occurrence patterns. Across around 400 genotyped donors of the cohort, an average of roughly 230,000 unique TCR beta nucleotide sequences per donor were sequenced, and 15% to 20% of those sequences were non-productive. About 300 gigabases of sequencing data and approximately 85 million unique TCR sequences were included in an early release covering 500 to 750 HLA-typed donors. Of the roughly 400 genotyped donors, 70% to 90% were placed in the genetic ancestry cluster associated with self-reported Caucasian donors. All discovery cohort repertoires had been generated on a single sequencing platform. The study combined high-throughput TCR immunosequencing, statistical association of individual TCRs with disease status, and machine learning to predict cytomegalovirus infection status. What the authors observed across the whole study: The presence/absence analyses assumed that sequencing depth was roughly uniform across donors, and that assumption may not be true. In a later genetic analysis, fewer N-insertions in productive TCRs were reported among donors in an Asian-associated ancestry cluster than the roughly 640-donor mean. A cluster of highly shared sequence variants was judged likely to represent a technical artifact of the sequencing pipeline. The study gave a list of about 160 TCR beta chains associated with cytomegalovirus. According to a later analysis, most CMV-associated TCR beta chains appeared to be HLA-restricted, and the HLA associations seemed to be driven largely by CMV exposure. At a false discovery rate of 0.05, a later analysis linked approximately 18,000 TCR beta sequences to specific HLA alleles. According to a later analysis, TCR association rates differed among HLA loci, with DRB1 alleles showing the most associated TCRs and HLA-C alleles showing the fewest. Immune exposure information for the cohort was limited to CMV serostatus. Linkage disequilibrium might explain the correlated functional status among segregating V segments, but an unknown experimental factor could not be excluded. The authors suggested that the approach could potentially be generalized to other disease states and immunological phenotypes. Most TCR sequences were seen in very few donors, while some public TCRs were found in many individuals. Because HLA typing was missing for some donors at each locus, association tests included only the typed subset. Because counts were too low, seventeen rarely observed V segments, including chromosome 9 orphons, were excluded from the earlier analysis of about 500 of the donors. In both the original and validation cohorts, the classifier was reported to diagnose cytomegalovirus status with high specificity and sensitivity. Several of the top co-occurrence clusters appeared to be linked to parvovirus B19, influenza, CMV and Epstein-Barr virus, according to a later analysis. In this cohort, only TCR beta chains were sequenced, and detectable features were limited by the absence of alpha or paired-chain data. In a later genetic analysis, a missense DCLRE1C variant was associated with V-gene and J-gene trimming of TCR beta chains, and the association was replicated in an independent cohort. In an earlier analysis of 587 of the donors, most TCR beta V segments were observed in productive rearrangements about 87% or about 30% of the time, broadly matching IMGT annotations. A further reported finding was that TCR beta sequences accurately predicted the HLA-A and HLA-B alleles for most subjects in the first cohort. When HLA alleles, especially DR and DQ, strongly co-occurred, attributing TCR associations to individual alleles was difficult. In a later analysis, HLA-associated TCR beta chains showed more clonal expansion and lower generation probabilities than non-associated chains that were equally common. In vitro tests confirmed that a few of the cytomegalovirus-associated TCR beta chains recognize cytomegalovirus antigens.

The cohort consisted of 600 to 750 healthy bone marrow donors. Cohort members were all nominally healthy when sampled, although unrecorded immune exposures were likely present. The donor was CMV seropositive and was included in the group of 250 to 300 seropositive cohort members. Each donor provided a peripheral blood sample, and peripheral blood mononuclear cells were used for TCR beta sequencing. Genomic DNA was extracted from the blood cell samples with the Qiagen DNeasy Blood Extraction Kit. Library generation was performed with the immunoSEQ multiplex PCR assay. The multiplex PCR relied on a mix of 60 forward primers for TCR Vbeta segments and 13 reverse primers for TCR Jbeta segments. The CDR3 region of rearranged TCR beta genes was amplified from genomic DNA with a multiplex PCR assay. Amplified TCR beta libraries were sequenced as 87-base-pair reads on the Illumina HiSeq System. For the original study's pipeline: In a later analysis, about 80 million unique TCR beta chains were counted across the approximately 670 repertoires, and some 10 million of these chains were shared by at least two donors. Raw reads were error-corrected and collapsed into unique sequences by a nearest-neighbor algorithm in which closely related sequences were merged to remove PCR and sequencing errors. Alignment of CDR3 sequences to IMGT reference sequences was used to assign V, D and J gene segments. For a sequence to be retained, a match of at least six nucleotides to both a V gene segment and a J gene segment was required. A rearrangement counted as productive if the CDR3 had no stop codons and remained in frame with V and J, and every other rearrangement counted as non-productive. CDR3 was defined according to IMGT convention as the region running from the second conserved V-encoded cysteine to the conserved J-encoded phenylalanine. In an earlier analysis of roughly 610 of the donors, sequences lacking an unambiguous match to a single V gene segment were excluded. In an earlier analysis of a few hundred of the donors, a V segment was called functional when productive rearrangements were above 56.7%, and segregating when the standard deviation between donors exceeded 5%. A statistical classification framework was developed to diagnose cytomegalovirus status using the catalog of TCR beta chain sequences. V and J gene assignment, in a later analysis, came from comparing TCR nucleotide sequences with IMGT/GENE-DB human TR gene sequences. A later analysis assigned CDR3 sequences and most-parsimonious VDJ recombination scenarios with the TCRdist pipeline. A later analysis defined each TCR beta chain by its CDR3 amino acid sequence plus V-gene family, and excluded reads lacking a unique V-gene family. As a way to deal with suspected cross-contamination and a sequencing artifact, a later analysis dropped 640 or so nucleotide sequences that were highly shared and had low generation probability. In a later analysis, a clonal expansion index for each public chain was calculated from normalized within-repertoire ranks of inferred template counts. In a later analysis, generation probabilities were computed using a VDJ recombination model fitted to out-of-frame rearrangements, and the results were checked against IGoR. In a later analysis, TCR-TCR, TCR-HLA and TCR-CMV co-occurrence was scored with hypergeometric tests, and a repertoire-size bias correction was applied to TCR pairs. To estimate false discovery rates, a later analysis permuted the HLA or CMV assignments 20 times. In a later analysis, co-occurring TCRs were grouped using DBSCAN, and TCRdist sequence similarity was added for clustering within HLA-allele-positive subsets. Repertoires with fewer than 30,000 or more than 120,000 public chains, plus five repertoires with anomalous nucleotide sharing, were excluded from co-occurrence clustering. Drawn from immuneACCESS, this table holds only the in-frame rearrangements with V and J called that TCRdb kept. Clones are partly lost; checked studies trace under half to an unresolved V gene and leave the rest unexplained. V and J calls and clone size are copied from that table; D and trimming were computed from the DNA. This sample holds some 130,000 clones; 76% were observed only once. Under 2% of the sample comes from the top ten.

A single count supports this clone. No cognate antigen has been identified for it. Base qualities are missing; no much larger clone stands one base away. The receptor was derived from a female donor in good health and CMV-seropositive. Source material: PBMCs.

The nucleotide sequence is given as TGTGCCAGCAGCGTAAGGTCCCGGGGCGAGCAGTACTTC. This encodes CASSVRSRGEQYF. The chain uses TRBV9 and TRBJ2-7; the D gene is possibly TRBD2, with 5 bases matching. The germline V gene supplies CDR1 SGDLS and CDR2 YYNGEE. V loses 1 base of germline sequence and J loses 6 bases, and the interval between the two ends is 11 bases. The CDR3, from cysteine to phenylalanine, totals 13 residues. Solely the CDR3 DNA is kept, with 39 bases framed from the first base. The full variable domain, with segments outside the CDR3 supplied by the reference TRBV9 and TRBJ2-7 proteins, appears as DSGVTQTPKHLITATGQRVTLRCSPRSGDLSVYWYQQSLDQGLQFLIQYYNGEERAKGNILERFSAQQFPDLHSELNLSSLELGDSALYFCASSVRSRGEQYFGPGTRLTVT.